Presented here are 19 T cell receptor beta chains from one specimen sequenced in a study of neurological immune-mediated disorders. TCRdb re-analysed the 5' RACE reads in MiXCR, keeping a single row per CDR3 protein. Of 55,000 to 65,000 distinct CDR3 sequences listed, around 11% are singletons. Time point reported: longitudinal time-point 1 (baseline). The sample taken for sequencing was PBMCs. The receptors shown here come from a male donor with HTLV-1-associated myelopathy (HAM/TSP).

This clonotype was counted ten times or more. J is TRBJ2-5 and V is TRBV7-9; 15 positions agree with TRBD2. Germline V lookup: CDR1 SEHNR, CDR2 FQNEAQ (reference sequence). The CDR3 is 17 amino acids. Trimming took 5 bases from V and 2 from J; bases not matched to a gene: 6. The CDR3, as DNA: TGTGCCAGCAGCCCCGGACTAGCGGGGGGGCAGCAAGAGACCCAGTACTTC. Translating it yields CASSPGLAGGQQETQYF.

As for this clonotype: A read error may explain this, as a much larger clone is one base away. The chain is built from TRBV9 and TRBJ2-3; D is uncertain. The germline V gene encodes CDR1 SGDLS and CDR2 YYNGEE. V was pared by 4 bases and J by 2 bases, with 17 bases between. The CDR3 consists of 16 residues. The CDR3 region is CASSLESQVPTDTQYF. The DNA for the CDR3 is TGTGCCAGCAGCTTAGAGTCCCAGGTTCCCACAGATACGCAGTATTTT.

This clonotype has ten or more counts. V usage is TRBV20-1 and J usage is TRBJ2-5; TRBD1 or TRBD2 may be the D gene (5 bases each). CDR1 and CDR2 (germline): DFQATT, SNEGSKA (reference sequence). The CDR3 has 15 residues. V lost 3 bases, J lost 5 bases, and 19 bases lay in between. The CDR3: CSASGRDLPWETQYF. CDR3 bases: TGCAGTGCTAGCGGTAGGGACCTCCCGTGGGAGACCCAGTACTTC.

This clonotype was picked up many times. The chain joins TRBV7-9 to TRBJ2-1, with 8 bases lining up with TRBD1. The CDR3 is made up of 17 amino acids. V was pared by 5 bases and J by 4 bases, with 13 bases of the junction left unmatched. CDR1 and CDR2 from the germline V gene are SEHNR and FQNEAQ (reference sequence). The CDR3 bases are TGTGCCAGCAGCCCCGGACAGGGCTTAAGCTCTTACAATGAGCAGTTCTTC. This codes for CASSPGQGLSSYNEQFF.

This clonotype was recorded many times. The CDR3 DNA follows: TGCGCCAGCAGCTTGGGGCTAGCGGGGAACTACGAGCAGTACTTC. Protein sequence: CASSLGLAGNYEQYF. The chain uses TRBV5-1 and TRBJ2-7; 9 nucleotides align to TRBD2. Germline CDR1 reads SGHRS; CDR2 reads YFSETQ. The CDR3 loop spans 15 amino acids. The V gene end was trimmed by 0 bases and the J gene end by 3 bases; junction bases not matched to a gene: 4.

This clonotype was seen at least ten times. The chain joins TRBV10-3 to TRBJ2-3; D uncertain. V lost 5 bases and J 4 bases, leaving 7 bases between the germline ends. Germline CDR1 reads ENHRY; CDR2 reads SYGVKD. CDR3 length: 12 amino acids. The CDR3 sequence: CAISSSPDTQYF. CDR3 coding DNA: TGTGCCATCAGTTCGTCCCCAGATACGCAGTATTTT.

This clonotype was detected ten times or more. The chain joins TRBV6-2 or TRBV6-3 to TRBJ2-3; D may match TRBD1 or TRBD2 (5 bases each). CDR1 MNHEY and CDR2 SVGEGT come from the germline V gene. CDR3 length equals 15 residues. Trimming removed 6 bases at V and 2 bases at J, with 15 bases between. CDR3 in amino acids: CASSRGTGFTDTQYF. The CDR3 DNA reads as TGTGCCAGCAGCCGTGGGACGGGATTCACAGATACGCAGTATTTT.

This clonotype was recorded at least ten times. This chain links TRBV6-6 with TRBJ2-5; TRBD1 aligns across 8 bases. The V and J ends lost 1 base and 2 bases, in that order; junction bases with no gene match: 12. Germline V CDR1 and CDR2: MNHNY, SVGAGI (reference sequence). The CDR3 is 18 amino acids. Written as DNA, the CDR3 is TGTGCCAGCAGTTACTGGGGCGGGACAGGTTCCGGTCAAGAGACCCAGTACTTC. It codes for CASSYWGGTGSGQETQYF.

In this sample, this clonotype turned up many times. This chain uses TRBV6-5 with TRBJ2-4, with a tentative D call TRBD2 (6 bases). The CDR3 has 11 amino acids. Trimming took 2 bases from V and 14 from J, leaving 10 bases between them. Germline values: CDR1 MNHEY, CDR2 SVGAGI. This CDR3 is CASSYGGSEYF. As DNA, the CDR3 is TGTGCCAGCAGTTACGGGGGGAGTGAGTACTTC.

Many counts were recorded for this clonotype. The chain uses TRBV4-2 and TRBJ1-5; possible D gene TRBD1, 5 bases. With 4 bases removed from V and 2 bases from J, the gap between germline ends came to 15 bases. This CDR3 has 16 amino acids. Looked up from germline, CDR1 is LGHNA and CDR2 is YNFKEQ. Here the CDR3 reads CASSREGRSGNQPQHF. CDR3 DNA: TGTGCCAGCAGCCGGGAGGGGCGCTCAGGCAATCAGCCCCAGCATTTT.

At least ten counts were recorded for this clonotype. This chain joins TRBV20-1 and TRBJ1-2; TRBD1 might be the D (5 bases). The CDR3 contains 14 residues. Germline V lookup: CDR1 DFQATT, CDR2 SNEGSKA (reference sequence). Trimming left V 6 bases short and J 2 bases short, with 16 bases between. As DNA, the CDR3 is TGCAGTGCCCCCGGTCGTTGGGGCAACTATGGCTACACCTTC. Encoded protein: CSAPGRWGNYGYTF.

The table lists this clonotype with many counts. The CDR3 sequence is CASSLGPGYSNQPQHF. In DNA form, the CDR3 reads TGTGCCAGCAGCTTAGGTCCGGGCTATAGCAATCAGCCCCAGCATTTT. The chain carries TRBV7-2 and TRBJ1-5; D not certain. CDR3 length: 16 amino acids. Per germline, CDR1 SGHTA and CDR2 FQGNSA. The V end lost 1 base, the J end lost 0 bases, and 10 bases lay between the germline ends.

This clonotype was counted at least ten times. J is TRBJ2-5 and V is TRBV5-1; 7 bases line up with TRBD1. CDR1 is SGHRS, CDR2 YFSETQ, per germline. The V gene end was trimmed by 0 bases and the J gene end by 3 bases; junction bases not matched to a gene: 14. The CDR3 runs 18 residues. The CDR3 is CASSLAWRQGVEEETQYF. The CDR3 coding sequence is TGCGCCAGCAGCTTGGCGTGGAGGCAGGGGGTTGAAGAAGAGACCCAGTACTTC.

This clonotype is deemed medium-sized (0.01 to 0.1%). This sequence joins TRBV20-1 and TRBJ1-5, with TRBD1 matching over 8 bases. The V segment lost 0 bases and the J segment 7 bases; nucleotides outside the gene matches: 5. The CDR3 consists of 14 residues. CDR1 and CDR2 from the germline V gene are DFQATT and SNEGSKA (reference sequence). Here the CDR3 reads CSARETGGGQPQHF. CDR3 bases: TGCAGTGCTAGAGAAACAGGGGGTGGGCAGCCCCAGCATTTT.

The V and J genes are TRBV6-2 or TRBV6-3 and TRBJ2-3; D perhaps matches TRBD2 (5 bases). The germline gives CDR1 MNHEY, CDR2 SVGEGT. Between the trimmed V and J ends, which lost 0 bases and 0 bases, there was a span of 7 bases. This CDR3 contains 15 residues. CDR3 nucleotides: TGTGCCAGCAGTTACTCGAGGGTTAGCACAGATACGCAGTATTTT. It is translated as CASSYSRVSTDTQYF.

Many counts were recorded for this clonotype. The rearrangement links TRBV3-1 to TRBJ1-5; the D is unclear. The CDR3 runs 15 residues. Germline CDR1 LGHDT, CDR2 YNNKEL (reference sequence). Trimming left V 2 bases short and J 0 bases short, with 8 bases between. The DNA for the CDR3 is TGTGCCAGCAGCCAAAGCGGTAATAGCAATCAGCCCCAGCATTTT. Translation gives CASSQSGNSNQPQHF.

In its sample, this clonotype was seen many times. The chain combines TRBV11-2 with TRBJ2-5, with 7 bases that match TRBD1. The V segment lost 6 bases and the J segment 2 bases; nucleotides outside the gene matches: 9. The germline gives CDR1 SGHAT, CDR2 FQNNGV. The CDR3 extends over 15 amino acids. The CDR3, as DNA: TGTGCCAGCAGTTCCCCCGCAGGGGGTCAAGAGACCCAGTACTTC. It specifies CASSSPAGGQETQYF.

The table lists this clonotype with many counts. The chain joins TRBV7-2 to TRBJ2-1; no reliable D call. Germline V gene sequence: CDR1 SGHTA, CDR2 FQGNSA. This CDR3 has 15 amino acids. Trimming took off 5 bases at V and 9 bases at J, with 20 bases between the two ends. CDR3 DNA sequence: TGTGCCAGCAGCCCTATCACCCGGCCAACCGGTGAGCAGTTCTTC. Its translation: CASSPITRPTGEQFF.

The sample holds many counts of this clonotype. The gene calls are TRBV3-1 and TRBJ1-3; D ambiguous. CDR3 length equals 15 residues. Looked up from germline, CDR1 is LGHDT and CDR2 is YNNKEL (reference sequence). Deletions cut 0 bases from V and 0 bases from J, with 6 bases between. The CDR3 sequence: CASSQDRVSGNTIYF. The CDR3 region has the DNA TGTGCCAGCAGCCAAGATCGGGTCTCTGGAAACACCATATATTTT.